This passage covers 17 T cell receptor beta chains from one sample sequenced in a study of cytomegalovirus exposure and HLA in healthy donors. Primers for the PCR totalled 60 Vbeta and 13 Jbeta. This table comes from immunoSEQ multiplex PCR, and its TCRdb copy is limited to in-frame clones, with some not included. The data hold 150,000 to 200,000 clones, with 70% to 90% observed a single time. The sequenced material came from PBMCs. These receptors came from a man between 18 and 35 years old in good health and CMV-seropositive.

The chain couples TRBV5-1 to TRBJ2-5; 7 bases fit TRBD1. The CDR3 covers 15 residues. Germline trimming cut 4 bases from V and 2 bases from J; bases unmatched to any gene: 8. The germline V gene has CDR1 SGHRS and CDR2 YFSETQ. CDR3 region: CASSPRTGVQETQYF. The CDR3 DNA follows: TGCGCCAGCAGCCCCCGGACAGGCGTACAAGAGACCCAGTACTTC.

The chain employs TRBV10-2 and TRBJ1-6; 9 bases align to TRBD1. The CDR3 is 14 amino acids. CDR1 and CDR2 from the germline V gene are WSHSY and SAAADI. V lost 6 bases and J lost 10; bases outside the gene matches: 7. The CDR3 nucleotides are TGCGCCAGCAGACAACAGGGGGCTGAATCACCCCTCCACTTT. Its translation: CASRQQGAESPLHF.

As DNA, the CDR3 is TGTGCCAGCTCACCTCGGGGGGTCGACGAAAAACTGTTTTTT. Amino acids: CASSPRGVDEKLFF. V and J are TRBV18 and TRBJ1-4; D may be TRBD1 (5 bases). CDR1 is KGHSH and CDR2 is LQKENI in the germline V gene. Trimming removed 3 bases at V and 8 bases at J, with 13 bases between. CDR3 size: 14 residues.

The table lists this clone with a count of one. This is likely a read error, given that the CDR3 carries no conserved phenylalanine or tryptophan at its end. The V and J genes are TRBV6-1 and TRBJ1-2; 7 bases agree with TRBD1. CDR1 MNHNS and CDR2 SASEGT come from the germline V gene. This CDR3 is 13 amino acids long. The ends lost 6 bases at V and 5 bases at J; junction bases unmatched: 6. The DNA of the CDR3 is TGTGCCAGCAGGCGACAGGGTGAATATGGCTACACCTCC. This encodes CASRRQGEYGYTS.

V gene TRBV5-1 combines with J gene TRBJ1-2; 10 positions agree with TRBD1. The CDR3 sequence is 15 residues long. J gave up 4 bases and V 0 bases, and 3 bases lay outside the gene matches. The germline V gene has CDR1 SGHRS and CDR2 YFSETQ. CDR3 sequence (DNA): TGCGCCAGCAGCTTGGGACAGGGGGCCAGCTATGGCTACACCTTC. It specifies CASSLGQGASYGYTF.

The gene calls are TRBV9 and TRBJ2-1; the match to TRBD2 covers 9 bases. V lost 0 bases to trimming and J lost 8 bases; unmatched junction nucleotides: 6. The CDR3 runs 15 residues. Germline CDR1 reads SGDLS; CDR2 reads YYNGEE. This chain's CDR3 is CASSVGGGADYEQFF. In nucleotides, the CDR3 is TGTGCCAGCAGCGTAGGCGGGGGGGCTGACTATGAGCAGTTCTTC.

The chain links TRBV7-8 to TRBJ2-1, with TRBD2 matching over 10 bases. Losses at the gene ends were 7 bases for V and 3 bases for J; bases not matched to a gene: 6. Germline V gives CDR1 SGHVS, CDR2 FQNEAQ. The CDR3 spans 15 residues. CDR3 DNA sequence: TGTGCCAGCACCTCTCTAGCGGGGGTCTACAATGAGCAGTTCTTC. Amino acids: CASTSLAGVYNEQFF.

This clone was seen only a few times. This chain uses TRBV28 with TRBJ1-2, with 11 bases that match TRBD1. Germline V gene lookup returns CDR1 MDHEN and CDR2 SYDVKM. Trimming cost V 6 bases and J 5 bases; bases outside gene matches: 8. CDR3 length equals 15 residues. The CDR3 region is CASRGPGTGGYGYTF. The DNA for the CDR3 is TGTGCCAGCAGGGGTCCCGGGACAGGGGGGTATGGCTACACCTTC.

The rearrangement joins TRBV5-1 to TRBJ2-1, with D maybe TRBD1 (7 bases). Germline assignment: CDR1 SGHRS and CDR2 YFSETQ. The CDR3 is made up of 15 amino acids. V lost 0 bases, J lost 2 bases, and 9 bases lay in between. CDR3 coding DNA: TGCGCCAGCAGCTTGGCAGGGGGGACCTACAATGAGCAGTTCTTC. Encoded protein: CASSLAGGTYNEQFF.

The V gene is TRBV7-9, the J gene TRBJ2-1, with unresolved D. Germline V lookup: CDR1 SEHNR, CDR2 FQNEAQ (reference sequence). This CDR3 is 12 amino acids long. V lost 7 bases to trimming and J lost 4 bases, with 8 bases between them. The CDR3: CASTFGYNEQFF. The CDR3 DNA follows: TGTGCCAGCACTTTCGGTTACAATGAGCAGTTCTTC.

This clone came up a few times. This chain links TRBV6-4 with TRBJ2-2; D unresolved. Trimming stripped 5 bases from V and 3 bases from J, with 7 bases between. The CDR3 spans 13 residues. Germline V gene data show CDR1 as MRHNA and CDR2 as SNTAGT. The CDR3 nucleotides read TGTGCCAGCAGTCCAGAGGACACCGGGGAGCTGTTTTTT. Residues: CASSPEDTGELFF.

The chain couples TRBV18 to TRBJ2-7, with D possibly TRBD2 on 5 matching bases. Germline values: CDR1 KGHSH, CDR2 LQKENI. This CDR3 region has 14 residues. V was trimmed by 0 bases and J by 5 bases, leaving 11 bases between them. The DNA for the CDR3 is TGTGCCAGCTCACCACCGGTCTCGAGGGACGAGCAGTACTTC. Its protein is CASSPPVSRDEQYF.

The CDR3 sequence is CASGTGAGNTIYF. The DNA of the CDR3 is TGTGCCAGCGGGACAGGGGCTGGAAACACCATATATTTT. The chain carries TRBV7-8 and TRBJ1-3; 10 nucleotides line up with TRBD1. The CDR3 is made up of 13 amino acids. Per germline, CDR1 SGHVS and CDR2 FQNEAQ. Trimming removed 8 bases from V and 2 bases from J; junction bases left unmatched: 0.

The CDR3 region has the DNA TGTGCCAGCATCGGGGACTACCCCTCCTACAATGAGCAGTTCTTC. It specifies CASIGDYPSYNEQFF. The V and J genes are TRBV7-2 and TRBJ2-1, with 7 bases lining up with TRBD2. CDR3 length: 15 amino acids. In germline, CDR1 is SGHTA, CDR2 FQGNSA. V gave up 7 bases and J gave up 0 bases; unmatched junction bases: 6.

This chain uses TRBV6-6 with TRBJ1-2; D perhaps matches TRBD1 (5 bases). This CDR3 is built from 13 residues. The germline gives CDR1 MNHNY, CDR2 SVGAGI (reference sequence). Trimming took off 7 bases at V and 7 bases at J, with 16 bases between the two ends. The CDR3: CASTSRFGGGYTF. CDR3 DNA sequence: TGTGCCAGCACTTCCAGGTTCGGGGGTGGCTACACCTTC.

J is TRBJ2-3 and V is TRBV7-8, with 12 nucleotides matching TRBD1. This CDR3 is 16 amino acids long. The ends lost 1 base at V and 6 bases at J; junction bases unmatched: 5. Germline CDR1 SGHVS, CDR2 FQNEAQ. As DNA, the CDR3 is TGTGCCAGCAGCTTAGGAGGGACAGGGGGCGTGGATACGCAGTATTTT. Translation gives CASSLGGTGGVDTQYF.

This clone has more than one count but fewer than ten. The rearrangement links TRBV6-6 to TRBJ1-1; no firm D call. CDR3 length equals 11 residues. Trimming shortened V by 11 bases and J by 10 bases, and 17 bases separated the two germline ends. CDR1 is MNHNY and CDR2 is SVGAGI in the germline V gene (reference sequence). In nucleotides, the CDR3 is TGTGCCGTGCAAGAGCGGGTAGGAGCTTTCTTT. Its translation is CAVQERVGAFF.